A selection of T cell receptor beta chains follows, all from one sample in a study of cytomegalovirus exposure and HLA in healthy donors. The method was immunoSEQ multiplex PCR; TCRdb's version includes in-frame clones alone and lacks a portion of them. The table includes fewer than 200,000 clones, more than 65% detected once. Input material: PBMCs. Receptor source: a male donor in good health and CMV-seronegative. The CDR3 runs from the conserved cysteine through the conserved F or W. The order of the fields is clone size, V gene, D gene, J gene, CDR3 protein, CDR3 DNA. A D gene is named only where the DNA matches it firmly. Clone size is not always given. Where it is, it says once, few, many or a class for expanded clones.

-,TRBV29-1,TRBD1,TRBJ2-7,CSVEGQGAAEQYF,TGCAGCGTTGAGGGACAGGGGGCGGCAGAGCAGTACTTC
-,TRBV7-2,-,TRBJ2-7,CASSLAGRPYEQYF,TGTGCCAGCAGCCTGGCGGGCCGCCCCTACGAGCAGTACTTC
-,TRBV7-3,-,TRBJ2-1,CASSFLTGNAPGSDNEQFF,TGTGCCAGCAGCTTCTTAACAGGGAATGCTCCGGGATCGGACAATGAGCAGTTCTTC
-,TRBV5-4,-,TRBJ2-7,CASSLDRYEQYF,TGTGCCAGCAGCTTGGATCGGTACGAGCAGTACTTC
-,TRBV28,-,TRBJ2-1,CASVLGGAHEQFF,TGTGCCAGCGTGTTAGGGGGGGCGCATGAGCAGTTCTTC
-,TRBV27,TRBD2,TRBJ2-1,CASSLAGGLYEQFF,TGTGCCAGCAGTTTAGCGGGGGGGCTCTATGAGCAGTTCTTC
-,TRBV5-8,-,TRBJ1-1,CASSWGGNTEAFF,TGTGCCAGCAGCTGGGGGGGGAACACTGAAGCTTTCTTT
-,TRBV6-6,-,TRBJ2-7,CASSYYGTPSSYEQYF,TGTGCCAGCAGTTATTACGGGACACCTAGCTCCTACGAGCAGTACTTC
-,TRBV29-1,TRBD1,TRBJ1-1,CSVGRDRNTEAFF,TGCAGCGTGGGCCGGGACAGGAACACTGAAGCTTTCTTT
-,TRBV7-3,-,TRBJ2-1,CASSAERQGLDEQFF,TGTGCCAGCAGCGCAGAAAGGCAGGGTTTGGATGAGCAGTTCTTC
-,TRBV5-1,-,TRBJ2-1,CASSTVSFNEQFF,TGCGCCAGCAGCACAGTCTCGTTCAATGAGCAGTTCTTC
-,TRBV7-9,TRBD1,TRBJ1-3,CASSRTGGTSGNTIYF,TGTGCCAGCAGCCGGACAGGGGGAACCTCTGGAAACACCATATATTTT
-,TRBV5-4,-,TRBJ2-3,CASSLRRASDTDTQYF,TGTGCCAGCAGCTTGAGGCGGGCCTCTGACACAGATACGCAGTATTTT
-,TRBV10-3,TRBD1,TRBJ2-7,CAISENRQGREYEQYF,TGTGCCATCAGTGAAAATCGACAGGGTAGGGAGTACGAGCAGTACTTC
-,TRBV7-9,-,TRBJ2-7,CASSFSRGRSPYEQYF,TGTGCCAGCAGCTTTTCCAGGGGCCGATCACCCTACGAGCAGTACTTC
-,TRBV11-3,-,TRBJ1-6,CASSLNGQGSPLHF,TGTGCCAGCAGCTTAAATGGACAAGGCTCACCCCTCCACTTT
-,TRBV19,TRBD2,TRBJ2-5,CASSQGLTRETQYF,TGTGCCAGTAGTCAGGGACTAACTAGGGAGACCCAGTACTTC
few,TRBV11-2,-,TRBJ2-7,CASSHRLDLYEQYF,TGTGCCAGCAGCCACAGACTAGATCTCTACGAGCAGTACTTC
-,TRBV9,-,TRBJ1-5,CASSGQDSNQPQHF,TGTGCCAGCAGCGGACAGGATAGCAATCAGCCCCAGCATTTT
-,TRBV27,-,TRBJ2-3,CASSLTLLTDTQYF,TGTGCCAGCAGTCTTACCCTATTGACAGATACGCAGTATTTT